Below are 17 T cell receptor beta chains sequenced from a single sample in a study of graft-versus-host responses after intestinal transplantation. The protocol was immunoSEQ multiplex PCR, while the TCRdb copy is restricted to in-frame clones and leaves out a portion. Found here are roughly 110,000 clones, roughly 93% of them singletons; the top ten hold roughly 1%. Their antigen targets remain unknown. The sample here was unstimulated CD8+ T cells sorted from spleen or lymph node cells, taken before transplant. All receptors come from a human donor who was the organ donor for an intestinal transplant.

This CDR3 reads CASSSGSSQPQHF. For the CDR3, the DNA is TGTGCCAGCAGTTCCGGTTCGAGTCAGCCCCAGCATTTT. The chain couples TRBV6-5 to TRBJ1-5; D not certain. The CDR3 has 13 amino acids. Looked up from germline, CDR1 is MNHEY and CDR2 is SVGAGI. Trimming removed 4 bases at V and 6 bases at J, with 10 bases between.

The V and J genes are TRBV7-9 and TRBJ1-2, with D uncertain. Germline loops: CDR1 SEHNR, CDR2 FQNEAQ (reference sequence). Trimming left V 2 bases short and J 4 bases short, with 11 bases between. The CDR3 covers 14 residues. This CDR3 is CASSLYDGPYGYTF. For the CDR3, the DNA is TGTGCCAGCAGCTTATATGACGGGCCCTATGGCTACACCTTC.

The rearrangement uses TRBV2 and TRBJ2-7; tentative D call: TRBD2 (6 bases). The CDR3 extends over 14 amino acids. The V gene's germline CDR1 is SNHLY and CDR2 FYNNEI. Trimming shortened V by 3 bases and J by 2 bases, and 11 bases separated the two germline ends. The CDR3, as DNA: TGTGCCAGCAGTGATCTGGGAGGTGCCTACGAGCAGTACTTC. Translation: CASSDLGGAYEQYF.

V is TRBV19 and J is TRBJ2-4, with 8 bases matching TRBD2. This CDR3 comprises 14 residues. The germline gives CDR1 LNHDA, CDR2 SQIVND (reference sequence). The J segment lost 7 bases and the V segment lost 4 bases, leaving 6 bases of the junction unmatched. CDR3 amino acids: CASSTGGSENIQYF. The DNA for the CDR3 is TGTGCCAGTAGTACGGGAGGGTCTGAGAACATTCAGTACTTC. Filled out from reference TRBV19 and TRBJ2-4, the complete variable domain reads DGGITQSPKYLFRKEGQNVTLSCEQNLNHDAMYWYRQDPGQGLRLIYYSQIVNDFQKGDIAEGYSVSREKKESFPLTVTSAQKNPTAFYLCASSTGGSENIQYFGAGTRLSVL.

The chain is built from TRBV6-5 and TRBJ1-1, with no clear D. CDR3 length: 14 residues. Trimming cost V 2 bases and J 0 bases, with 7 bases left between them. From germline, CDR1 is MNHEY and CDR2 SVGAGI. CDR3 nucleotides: TGTGCCAGCAGTTACCGGGGAATGAACACTGAAGCTTTCTTT. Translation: CASSYRGMNTEAFF.

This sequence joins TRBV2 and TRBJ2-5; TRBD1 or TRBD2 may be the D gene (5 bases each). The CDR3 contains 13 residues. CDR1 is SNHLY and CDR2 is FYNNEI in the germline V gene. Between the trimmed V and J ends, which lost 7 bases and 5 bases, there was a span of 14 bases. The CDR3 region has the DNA TGTGCCAGCAAGAGGTGGGGCGGGGAGACCCAGTACTTC. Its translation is CASKRWGGETQYF.

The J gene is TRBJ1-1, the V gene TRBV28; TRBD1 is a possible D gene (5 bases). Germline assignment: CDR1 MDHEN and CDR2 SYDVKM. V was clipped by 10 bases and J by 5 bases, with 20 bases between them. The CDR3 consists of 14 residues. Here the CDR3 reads CATMPRGGFTEAFF. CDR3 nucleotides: TGTGCCACCATGCCCCGGGGGGGGTTTACTGAAGCTTTCTTT.

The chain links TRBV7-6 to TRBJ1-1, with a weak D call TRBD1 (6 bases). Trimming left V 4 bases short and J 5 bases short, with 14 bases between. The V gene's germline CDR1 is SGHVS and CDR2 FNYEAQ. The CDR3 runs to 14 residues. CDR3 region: CASSWGGAATEAFF. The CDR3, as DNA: TGTGCCAGCAGCTGGGGGGGGGCCGCAACTGAAGCTTTCTTT.

The DNA for the CDR3 is TGCGCCAGCAGACCCGGGCGGGGGGCGCCCGAGCAGTACTTC. Amino acids: CASRPGRGAPEQYF. The chain recombines TRBV4-1 with TRBJ2-7, with 8 positions matching TRBD2. The germline gives CDR1 MGHRA, CDR2 YSYEKL. This CDR3 has 14 residues. J lost 6 bases, V lost 6 bases, and 10 bases had no gene match.

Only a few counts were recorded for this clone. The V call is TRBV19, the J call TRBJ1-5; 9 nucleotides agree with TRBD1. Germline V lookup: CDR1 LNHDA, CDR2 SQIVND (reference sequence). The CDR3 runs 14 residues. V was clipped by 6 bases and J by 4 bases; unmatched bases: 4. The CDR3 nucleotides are TGTGCCAGTAGGGGACAGGGACGGAATCAGCCCCAGCATTTT. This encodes CASRGQGRNQPQHF.

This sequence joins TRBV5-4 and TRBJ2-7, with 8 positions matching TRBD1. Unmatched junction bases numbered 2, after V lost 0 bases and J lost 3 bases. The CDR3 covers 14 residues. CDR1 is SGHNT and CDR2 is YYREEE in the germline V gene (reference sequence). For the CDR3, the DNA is TGTGCCAGCAGCTTGGACAGGGGGTTCTACGAGCAGTACTTC. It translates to CASSLDRGFYEQYF.

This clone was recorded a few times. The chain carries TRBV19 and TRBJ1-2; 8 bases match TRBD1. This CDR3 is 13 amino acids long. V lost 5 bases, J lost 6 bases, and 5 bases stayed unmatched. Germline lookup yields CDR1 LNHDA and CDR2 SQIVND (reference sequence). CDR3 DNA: TGTGCCAGTAGTCATGACAGGGGACATGGCTACACCTTC. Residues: CASSHDRGHGYTF.

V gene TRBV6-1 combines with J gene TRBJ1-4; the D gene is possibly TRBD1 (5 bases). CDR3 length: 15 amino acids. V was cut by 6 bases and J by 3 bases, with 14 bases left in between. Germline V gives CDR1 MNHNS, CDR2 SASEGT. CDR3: CASSLQGNPNEKLFF. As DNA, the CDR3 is TGTGCCAGCAGCCTTCAGGGAAACCCTAATGAAAAACTGTTTTTT.

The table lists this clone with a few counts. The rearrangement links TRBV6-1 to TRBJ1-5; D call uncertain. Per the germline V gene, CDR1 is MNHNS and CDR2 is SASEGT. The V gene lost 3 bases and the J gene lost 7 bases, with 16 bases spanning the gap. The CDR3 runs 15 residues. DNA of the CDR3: TGTGCCAGCAGTGACTTCGAGGAGGGTGGGCAGCCCCAGCATTTT. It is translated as CASSDFEEGGQPQHF.

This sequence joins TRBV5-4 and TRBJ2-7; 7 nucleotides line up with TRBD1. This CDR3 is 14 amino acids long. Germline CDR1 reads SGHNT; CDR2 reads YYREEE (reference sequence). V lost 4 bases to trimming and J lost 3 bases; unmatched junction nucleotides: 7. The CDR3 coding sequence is TGTGCCAGCAGCAATCGGGACAGATTCTACGAGCAGTACTTC. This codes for CASSNRDRFYEQYF.

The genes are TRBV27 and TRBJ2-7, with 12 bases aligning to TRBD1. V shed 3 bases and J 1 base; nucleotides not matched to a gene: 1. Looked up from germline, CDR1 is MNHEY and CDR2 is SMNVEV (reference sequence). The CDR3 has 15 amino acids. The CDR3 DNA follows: TGTGCCAGCAGTTTGGGACAGGGGGCTTCCTACGAGCAGTACTTC. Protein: CASSLGQGASYEQYF.

The CDR3 coding sequence is TGTGCCAGCAGGTGGACAGAAAACACCGGGGAGCTGTTTTTT. It yields the protein CASRWTENTGELFF. The gene calls are TRBV2 and TRBJ2-2; TRBD1 might be the D (6 bases). V was cut by 6 bases and J by 2 bases, with 10 bases left in between. The CDR3 length is 14 residues. The germline CDR1 and CDR2 sequences are SNHLY and FYNNEI.